This T cell receptor beta chain was identified during a study of CD4 and CD8 cells across lung adenocarcinoma regions. Ten or more counts support this clonotype. The ends were cut back, 2 bases at V and 8 bases at J, with 18 bases in the middle. Germline V gene lookup returns CDR1 MNHNS and CDR2 SASEGT. The CDR3 runs to 15 residues. From the PCR reads, TCRdb called clonotypes with MiXCR, one entry per CDR3 protein. In the table there are tens of thousands of distinct CDR3 sequences, approximately 52% of which are singletons. The chain employs TRBV6-1 and TRBJ1-2; D gene unclear. The sequence derives from a male donor with lung adenocarcinoma. The CD4 and CD8 labels of this study may be unreliable. The source material was CD4+ T cells from the center of a lung tumor. CDR3 loop: CASSETHDGRLGYTF. CDR3 nucleotide sequence: TGTGCCAGCAGTGAAACCCATGATGGGAGGTTGGGCTACACCTTC.